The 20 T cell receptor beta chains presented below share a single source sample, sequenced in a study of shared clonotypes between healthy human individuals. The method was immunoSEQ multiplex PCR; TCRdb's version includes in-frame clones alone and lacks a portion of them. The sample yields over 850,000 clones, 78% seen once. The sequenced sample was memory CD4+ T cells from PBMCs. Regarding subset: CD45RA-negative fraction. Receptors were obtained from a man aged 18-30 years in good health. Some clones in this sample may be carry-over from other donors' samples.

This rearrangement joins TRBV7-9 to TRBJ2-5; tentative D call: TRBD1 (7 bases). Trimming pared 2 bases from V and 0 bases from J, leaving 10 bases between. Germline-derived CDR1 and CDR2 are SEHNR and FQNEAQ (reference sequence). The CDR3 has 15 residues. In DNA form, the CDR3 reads TGTGCCAGCAGCTTATCAGGGGGGTACCAAGAGACCCAGTACTTC. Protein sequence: CASSLSGGYQETQYF.

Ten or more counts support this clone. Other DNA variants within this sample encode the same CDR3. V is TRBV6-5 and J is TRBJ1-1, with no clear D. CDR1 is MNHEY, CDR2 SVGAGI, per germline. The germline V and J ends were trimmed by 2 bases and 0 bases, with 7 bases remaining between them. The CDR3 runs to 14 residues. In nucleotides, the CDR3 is TGTGCCAGCAGTTACGGGCAGGTGAACACTGAAGCTTTCTTT. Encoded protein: CASSYGQVNTEAFF.

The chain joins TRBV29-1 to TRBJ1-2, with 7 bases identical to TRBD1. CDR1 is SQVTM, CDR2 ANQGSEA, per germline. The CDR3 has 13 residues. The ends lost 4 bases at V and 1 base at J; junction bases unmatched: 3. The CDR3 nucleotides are TGCAGCGTTGGTGGGACAGTTAACTATGGCTACACCTTC. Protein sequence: CSVGGTVNYGYTF. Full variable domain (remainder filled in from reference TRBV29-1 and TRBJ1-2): SAVISQKPSRDICQRGTSLTIQCQVDSQVTMMFWYRQQPGQSLTLIATANQGSEATYESGFVIDKFPISRPNLTFSTLTVSNMSPEDSSIYLCSVGGTVNYGYTFGSGTRLTVV.

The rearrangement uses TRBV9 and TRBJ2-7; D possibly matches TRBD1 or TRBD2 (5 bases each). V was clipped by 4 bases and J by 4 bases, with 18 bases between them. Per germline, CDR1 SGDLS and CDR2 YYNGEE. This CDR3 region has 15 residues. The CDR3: CASSPFPGTVYEQYF. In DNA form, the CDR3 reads TGTGCCAGCAGCCCATTCCCCGGGACCGTTTACGAGCAGTACTTC.

CDR3 DNA sequence: TGCGCCAGCAGCAACAGAATAAGGGGCCGGGGGACAGATACGCAGTATTTT. Its protein product is CASSNRIRGRGTDTQYF. This sequence joins TRBV5-1 and TRBJ2-3; weak D call: TRBD2 (6 bases). CDR1 and CDR2 (germline): SGHRS, YFSETQ. The CDR3 is 17 amino acids. V dropped 4 bases and J dropped 3 bases, with 21 bases sitting between them.

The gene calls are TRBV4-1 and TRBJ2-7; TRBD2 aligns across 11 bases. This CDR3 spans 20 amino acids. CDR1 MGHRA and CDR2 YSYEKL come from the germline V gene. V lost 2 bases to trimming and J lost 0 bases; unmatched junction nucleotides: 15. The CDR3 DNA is TGCGCCAGCAGCCAACTGAAATTTAGACTAGCGGGAAATGACTCCTACGAGCAGTACTTC. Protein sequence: CASSQLKFRLAGNDSYEQYF.

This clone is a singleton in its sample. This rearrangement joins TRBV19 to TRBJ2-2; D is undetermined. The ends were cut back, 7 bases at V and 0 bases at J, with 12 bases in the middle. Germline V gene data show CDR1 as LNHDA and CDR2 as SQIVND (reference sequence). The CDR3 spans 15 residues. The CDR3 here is CASIPAAANTGELFF. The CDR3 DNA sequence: TGTGCCAGTATCCCGGCAGCCGCGAACACCGGGGAGCTGTTTTTT.

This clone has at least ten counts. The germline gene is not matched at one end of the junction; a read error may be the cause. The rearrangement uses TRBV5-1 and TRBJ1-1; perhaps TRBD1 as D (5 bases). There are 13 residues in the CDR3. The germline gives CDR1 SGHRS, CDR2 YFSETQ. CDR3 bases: TGCGCCAGCAGCTTCCGGGACTATGCTGACGCTTTCTTT. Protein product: CASSFRDYADAFF.

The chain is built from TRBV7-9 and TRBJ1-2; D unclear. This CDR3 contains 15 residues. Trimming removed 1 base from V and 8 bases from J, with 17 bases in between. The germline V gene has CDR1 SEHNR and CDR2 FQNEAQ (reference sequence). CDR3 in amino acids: CASSLDGVKGGGYTF. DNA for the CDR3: TGTGCCAGCAGCTTAGATGGGGTGAAGGGCGGCGGCTACACCTTC.

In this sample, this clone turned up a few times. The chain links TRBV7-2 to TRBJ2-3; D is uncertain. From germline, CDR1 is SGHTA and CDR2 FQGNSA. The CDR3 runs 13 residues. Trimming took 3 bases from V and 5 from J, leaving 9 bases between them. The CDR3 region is CASSFGPGDTQYF. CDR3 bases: TGTGCCAGCAGCTTTGGGCCCGGAGATACGCAGTATTTT.

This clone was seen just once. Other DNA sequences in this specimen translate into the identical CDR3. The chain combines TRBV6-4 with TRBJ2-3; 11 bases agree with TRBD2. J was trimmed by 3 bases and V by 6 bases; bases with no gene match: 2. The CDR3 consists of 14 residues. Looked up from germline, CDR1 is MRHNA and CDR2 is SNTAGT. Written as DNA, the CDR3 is TGTGCCAGCAGCTTAGCGGGAGGGACAGATACGCAGTATTTT. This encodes CASSLAGGTDTQYF.

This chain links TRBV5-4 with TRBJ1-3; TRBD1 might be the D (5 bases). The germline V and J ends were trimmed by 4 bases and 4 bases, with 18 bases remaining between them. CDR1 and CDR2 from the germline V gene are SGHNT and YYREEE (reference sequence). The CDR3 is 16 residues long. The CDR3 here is CASSGGVMGTGNTIYF. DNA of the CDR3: TGTGCCAGCAGCGGAGGTGTGATGGGGACCGGAAACACCATATATTTT.

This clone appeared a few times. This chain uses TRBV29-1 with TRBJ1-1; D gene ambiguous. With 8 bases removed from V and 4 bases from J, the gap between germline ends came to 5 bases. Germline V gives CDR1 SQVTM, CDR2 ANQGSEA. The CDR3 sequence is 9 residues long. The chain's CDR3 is CSNSTEAFF. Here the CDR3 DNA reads TGCAGCAACTCCACTGAAGCTTTCTTT.

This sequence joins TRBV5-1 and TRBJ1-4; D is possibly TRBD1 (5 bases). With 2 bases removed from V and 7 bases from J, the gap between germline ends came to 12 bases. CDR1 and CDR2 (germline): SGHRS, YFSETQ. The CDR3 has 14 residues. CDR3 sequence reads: CASSFGRAGEKLFF. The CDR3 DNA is TGCGCCAGCAGCTTTGGCAGGGCGGGTGAAAAACTGTTTTTT.

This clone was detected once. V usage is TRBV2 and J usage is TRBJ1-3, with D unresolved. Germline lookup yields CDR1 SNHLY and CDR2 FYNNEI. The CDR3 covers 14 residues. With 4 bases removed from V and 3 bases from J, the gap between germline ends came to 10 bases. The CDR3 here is CASSAGIGGNTIYF. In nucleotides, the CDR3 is TGTGCCAGCAGTGCGGGGATTGGTGGAAACACCATATATTTT.

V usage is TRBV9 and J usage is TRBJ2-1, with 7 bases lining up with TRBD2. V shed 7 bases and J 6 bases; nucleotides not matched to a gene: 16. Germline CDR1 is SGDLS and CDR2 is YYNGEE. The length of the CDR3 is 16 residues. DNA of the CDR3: TGTGCCAGCGCTCCGCTCAGAGGACTAGGGTTCAATGAGCAGTTCTTC. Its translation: CASAPLRGLGFNEQFF.

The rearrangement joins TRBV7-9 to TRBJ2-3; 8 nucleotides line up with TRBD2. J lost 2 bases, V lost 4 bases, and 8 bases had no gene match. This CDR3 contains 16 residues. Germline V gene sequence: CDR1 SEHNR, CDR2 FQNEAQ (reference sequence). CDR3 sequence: CASSSQAGGPTDTQYF. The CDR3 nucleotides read TGTGCCAGCAGCTCCCAGGCGGGAGGACCCACAGATACGCAGTATTTT.

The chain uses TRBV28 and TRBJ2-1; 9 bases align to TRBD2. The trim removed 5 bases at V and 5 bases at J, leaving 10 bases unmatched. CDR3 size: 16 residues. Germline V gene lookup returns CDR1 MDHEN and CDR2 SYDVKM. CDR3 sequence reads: CASSNLLAGFNNEQFF. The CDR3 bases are TGTGCCAGCAGTAACCTCCTAGCGGGGTTCAACAATGAGCAGTTCTTC.

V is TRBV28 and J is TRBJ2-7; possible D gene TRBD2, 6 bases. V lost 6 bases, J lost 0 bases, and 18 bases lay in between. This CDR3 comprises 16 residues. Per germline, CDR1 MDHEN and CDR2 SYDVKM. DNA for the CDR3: TGTGCCAGCAGATCGCGCCTCGGGGGATACTCCTACGAGCAGTACTTC. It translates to CASRSRLGGYSYEQYF.

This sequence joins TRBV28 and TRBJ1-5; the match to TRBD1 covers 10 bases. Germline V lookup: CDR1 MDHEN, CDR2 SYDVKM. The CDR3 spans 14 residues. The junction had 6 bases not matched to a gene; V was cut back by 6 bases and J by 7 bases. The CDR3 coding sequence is TGTGCCAGCAGGAGACAGGGGGCAGTGCAGCCCCAGCATTTT. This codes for CASRRQGAVQPQHF.